Below, one TCR beta chain is given with its context. Its antigen is unknown. No base quality information exists; no much larger clone differs at one position. The time point label, read with the paper, signifies: baseline before first vaccination. Samples from vaccinated people were obtained from the UK trials COV001 and COV002, which included a single-blind randomized controlled phase 2/3 trial of AZD1222 (ChAdOx1 nCoV-19) in healthy adults. Trial participant PBMC samples were collected at day 0 and day 28 after the second dose for TCRbeta chain sequencing. This specimen comes from a study of T cell responses to AZD1222 COVID-19 vaccine (dated by TCRdb to the early 2020s). Regarding the research as a whole: AZD1222 recipients given second doses at about 4 weeks or at about 12 weeks were pooled, since spike-specific TCR depth and breadth were not found to differ between the two schedules. TCR sequencing covered some 250 trial participants: 207 given two doses of AZD1222 and around 25 given two doses of MenACWY control vaccine. Trial participants were enrolled by age into 18-55, 56-69 and 70-plus year subgroups, with about 150, 28 and 57 TCR-sequenced participants respectively. Study-wide findings and limitations: Only a handful of AZD1222 recipients were SARS-CoV-2 seropositive at baseline, limiting conclusions about previously exposed vaccinees. The 56-69-year group was small, and its depth increase did not reach significance, likely because of low power. A significant rise in spike-specific TCR breadth and depth was observed after two AZD1222 doses relative to day 0 and relative to MenACWY recipients. Participants were mostly white British and included more females than males, and it was suggested by the authors that clonal diversity may have been underestimated. Vaccine-associated CD4 TCRs spanned the whole spike protein, with dominant responses in regions 160-218 and 743-854. Because no day 14 peak-response samples were available, repertoires were characterized only after the peak T cell response. Epitopes outside the regions mutated in the B.1.351 and B.1.1.7 variants were reportedly recognized by nearly half of the unique spike-specific TCRs.

The CDR3 regions of human TCRbeta chains were analyzed by immunosequencing. The original methods were these. Repertoire TCRs were matched against a reference library of SARS-CoV-2-specific TCRs generated with the MIRA antigen-specificity platform. Breadth meant the fraction of unique TCRs that were SARS-CoV-2-associated, whereas depth meant the fraction of total T cells that were SARS-CoV-2-associated. Using the MIRA data, each spike-specific TCR was assigned both to the spike region to which the TCR was reactive and to a CD4 or CD8 class. Log10-transformed breadth and depth values were compared by one-way ANOVA with Sidak's multiple comparisons tests. TCRdb's version of the immuneACCESS table is confined to in-frame rearrangements and falls short of the full clone set. An unresolved V gene accounts for under half of the shortfall where checked; the remainder is of unknown origin. V and J calls and clone size come straight from that table; D and trimming were deduced from the DNA. This sample has 150,000 or so clones in its table, and roughly nine tenths of those were observed once. The biggest ten clones account for more than 1.2% of the sample.

V drops 5 bases and J drops 7 bases, leaving 15 bases in between. From cysteine to phenylalanine, the CDR3 is 13 amino acids long. Just CDR3 DNA is preserved here, 39 bases in frame from base 1. Taken from the germline V gene (reference sequence), the CDR1 and CDR2 loops are LNHDA and SQIVND. The receptor was isolated from an adult in good health. The chain uses TRBV19 and TRBJ2-7, with the D gene not clear enough to name. The sample was peripheral blood, taken on day 0 of AZD1222 vaccination. The sequenced DNA is TGTGCCAGTAGTGTCGCGGTTCAGGCAGAGCAGTACTTC. It codes for CASSVAVQAEQYF.